This T cell receptor beta chain appears in the sequencing data of a study of blood T cell repertoires in COVID-19. Libraries were prepared by immunoSEQ multiplex PCR; TCRdb keeps only in-frame clonotypes and omits some of them. The repertoire has roughly 240,000 clones, around 82% of them found once; the top ten carry 4.7%. The ends lost 0 bases at V and 5 bases at J; junction bases unmatched: 5. The CDR3 covers 15 residues. CDR1 SGHNT and CDR2 YYREEE come from the germline V gene (reference sequence). Input material: peripheral blood. The chain employs TRBV5-4 and TRBJ2-3; TRBD1 aligns across 8 bases. The clonotype originates from a woman aged 65 to 85 with acute or convalescent COVID-19. The CDR3 protein is CASSLAGQGGDTQYF. The CDR3 region has the DNA TGTGCCAGCAGCTTGGCCGGACAGGGAGGAGATACGCAGTATTTT. Using reference TRBV5-4 and TRBJ2-3 for the parts outside the CDR3, the full variable domain is ETGVTQSPTHLIKTRGQQVTLRCSSQSGHNTVSWYQQALGQGPQFIFQYYREEENGRGNFPPRFSGLQFPNYSSELNVNALELDDSALYLCASSLAGQGGDTQYFGPGTRLTVL.